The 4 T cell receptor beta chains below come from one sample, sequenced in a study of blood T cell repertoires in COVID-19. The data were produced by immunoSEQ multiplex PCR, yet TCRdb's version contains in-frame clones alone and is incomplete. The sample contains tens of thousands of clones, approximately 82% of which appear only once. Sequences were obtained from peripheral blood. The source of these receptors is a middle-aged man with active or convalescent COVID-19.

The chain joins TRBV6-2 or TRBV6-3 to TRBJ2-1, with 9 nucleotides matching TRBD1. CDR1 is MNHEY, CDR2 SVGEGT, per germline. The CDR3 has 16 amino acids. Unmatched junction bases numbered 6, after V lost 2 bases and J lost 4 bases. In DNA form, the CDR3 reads TGTGCCAGCAGTTACACAGGGGGCCCCTTTTACAATGAGCAGTTCTTC. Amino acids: CASSYTGGPFYNEQFF.

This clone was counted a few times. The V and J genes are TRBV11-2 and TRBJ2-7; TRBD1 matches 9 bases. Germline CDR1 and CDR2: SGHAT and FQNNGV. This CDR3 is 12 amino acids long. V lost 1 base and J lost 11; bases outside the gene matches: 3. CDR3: CASSLGGTGKYF. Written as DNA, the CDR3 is TGTGCCAGCAGCTTAGGGGGGACAGGGAAGTACTTC.

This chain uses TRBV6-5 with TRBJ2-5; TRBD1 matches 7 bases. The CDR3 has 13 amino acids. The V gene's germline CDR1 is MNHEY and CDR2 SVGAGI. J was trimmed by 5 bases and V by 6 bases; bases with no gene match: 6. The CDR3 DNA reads TGTGCCAGCAGACGAACAGGGGCGGAGACCCAGTACTTC. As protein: CASRRTGAETQYF.

This CDR3 is CAISESENNEQFF. The DNA of the CDR3 is TGTGCCATCAGTGAGTCGGAGAACAATGAGCAGTTCTTC. The rearrangement links TRBV10-3 to TRBJ2-1; no firm D call. The CDR3 loop spans 13 amino acids. Germline V CDR1 and CDR2: ENHRY, SYGVKD. The V gene lost 0 bases and the J gene lost 5 bases, with 5 bases spanning the gap.